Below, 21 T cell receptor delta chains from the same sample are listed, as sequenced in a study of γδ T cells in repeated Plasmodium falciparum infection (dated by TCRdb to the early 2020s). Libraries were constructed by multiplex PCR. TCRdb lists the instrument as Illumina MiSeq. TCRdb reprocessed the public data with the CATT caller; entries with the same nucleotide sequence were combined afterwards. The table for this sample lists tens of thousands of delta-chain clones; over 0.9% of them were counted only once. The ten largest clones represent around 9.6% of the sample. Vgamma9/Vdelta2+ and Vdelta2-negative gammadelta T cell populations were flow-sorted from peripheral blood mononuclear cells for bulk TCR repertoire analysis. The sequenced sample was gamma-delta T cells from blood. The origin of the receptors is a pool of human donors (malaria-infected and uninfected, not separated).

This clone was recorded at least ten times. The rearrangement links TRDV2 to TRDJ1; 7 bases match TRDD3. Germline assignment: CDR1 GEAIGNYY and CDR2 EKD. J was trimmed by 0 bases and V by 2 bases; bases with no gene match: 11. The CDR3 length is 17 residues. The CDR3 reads CACDRLGGSLYTDKLIF. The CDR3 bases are TGTGCCTGTGACAGGCTGGGGGGCTCACTGTACACCGATAAACTCATCTTT.

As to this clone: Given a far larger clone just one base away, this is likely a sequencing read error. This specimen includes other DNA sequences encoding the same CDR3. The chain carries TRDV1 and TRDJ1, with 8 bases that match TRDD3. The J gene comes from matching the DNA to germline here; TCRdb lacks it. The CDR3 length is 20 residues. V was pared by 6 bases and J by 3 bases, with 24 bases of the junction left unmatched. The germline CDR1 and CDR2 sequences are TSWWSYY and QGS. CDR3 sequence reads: CALGSLLRVLGVPEADKLIF. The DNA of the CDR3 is TGTGCTCTTGGATCCCTCCTGCGGGTACTGGGGGTCCCTGAGGCCGATAAACTCATCTTT.

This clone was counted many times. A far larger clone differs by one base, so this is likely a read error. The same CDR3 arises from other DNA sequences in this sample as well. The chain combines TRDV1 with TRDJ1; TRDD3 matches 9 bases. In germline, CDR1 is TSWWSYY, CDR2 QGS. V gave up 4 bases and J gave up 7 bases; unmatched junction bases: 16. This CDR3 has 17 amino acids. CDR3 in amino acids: CALGGPSLWGIKAKLIF. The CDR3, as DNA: TGTGCTCTTGGGGGACCCTCCTTGTGGGGGATAAAGGCTAAACTCATCTTT.

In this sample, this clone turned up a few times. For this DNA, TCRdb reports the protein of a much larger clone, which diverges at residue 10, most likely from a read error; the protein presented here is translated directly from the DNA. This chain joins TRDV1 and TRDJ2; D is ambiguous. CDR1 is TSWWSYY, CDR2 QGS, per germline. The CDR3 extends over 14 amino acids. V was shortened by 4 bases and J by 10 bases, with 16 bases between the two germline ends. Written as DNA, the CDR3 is TGTGCTCTTGGGGGCTCCGGATCGATAGAACAACTCTTCTTT. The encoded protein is CALGGSGSIEQLFF.

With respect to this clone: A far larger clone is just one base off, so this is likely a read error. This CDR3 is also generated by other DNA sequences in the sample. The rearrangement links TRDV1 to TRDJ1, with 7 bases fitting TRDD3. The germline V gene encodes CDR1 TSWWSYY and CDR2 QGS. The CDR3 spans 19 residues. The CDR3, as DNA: TGTGCTCTTGGGGACTCCCATCGAAGTGGATACGTATACACCGATAAGCTCATCTTT. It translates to CALGDSHRSGYVYTDKLIF.

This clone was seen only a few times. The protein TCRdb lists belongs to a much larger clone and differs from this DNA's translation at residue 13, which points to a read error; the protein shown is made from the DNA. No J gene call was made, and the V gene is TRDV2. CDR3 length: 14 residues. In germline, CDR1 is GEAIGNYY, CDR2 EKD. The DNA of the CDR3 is TGTGCCTGTGACACCGCTCCCGAGGGCGATAAACTCACCTTT. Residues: CACDTAPEGDKLTF.

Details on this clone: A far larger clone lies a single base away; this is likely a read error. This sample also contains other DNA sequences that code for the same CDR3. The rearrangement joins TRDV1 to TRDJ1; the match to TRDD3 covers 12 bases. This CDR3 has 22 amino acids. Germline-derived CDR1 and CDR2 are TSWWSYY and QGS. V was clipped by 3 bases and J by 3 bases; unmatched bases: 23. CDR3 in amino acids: CALGELRFFLPYWGIHSDKLIF. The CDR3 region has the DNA TGTGCTCTTGGGGAGCTAAGGTTTTTCCTACCGTACTGGGGGATACATTCCGATAAACTCATCTTT.

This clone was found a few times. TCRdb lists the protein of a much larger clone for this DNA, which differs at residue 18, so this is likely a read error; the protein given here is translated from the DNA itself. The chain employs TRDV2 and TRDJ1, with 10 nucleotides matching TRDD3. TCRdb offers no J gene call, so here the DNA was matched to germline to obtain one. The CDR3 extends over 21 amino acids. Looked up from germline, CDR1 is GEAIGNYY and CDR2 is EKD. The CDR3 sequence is CACDTITLLGDVETLTDELIF. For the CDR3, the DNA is TGTGCCTGTGACACCATAACTCTACTGGGGGATGTTGAGACCCTGACCGATGAACTCATCTTT.

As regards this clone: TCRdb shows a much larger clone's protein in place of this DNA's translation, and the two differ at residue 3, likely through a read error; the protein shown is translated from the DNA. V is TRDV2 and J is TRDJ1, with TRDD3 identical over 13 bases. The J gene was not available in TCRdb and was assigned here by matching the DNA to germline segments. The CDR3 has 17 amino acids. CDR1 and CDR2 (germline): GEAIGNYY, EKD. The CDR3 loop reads CARDTGTGGYETDKLIF. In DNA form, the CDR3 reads TGTGCCCGTGACACCGGAACTGGGGGATACGAGACCGATAAACTCATCTTT.

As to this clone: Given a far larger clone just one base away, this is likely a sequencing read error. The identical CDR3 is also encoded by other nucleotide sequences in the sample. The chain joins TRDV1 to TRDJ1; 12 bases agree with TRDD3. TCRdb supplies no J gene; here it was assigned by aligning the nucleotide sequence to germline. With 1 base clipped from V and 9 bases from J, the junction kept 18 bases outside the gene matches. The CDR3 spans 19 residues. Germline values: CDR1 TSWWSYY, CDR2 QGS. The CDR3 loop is CALGERILLYWGIQGELIF. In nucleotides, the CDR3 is TGTGCTCTTGGGGAACGTATTCTTTTGTACTGGGGGATACAGGGAGAACTCATCTTT.

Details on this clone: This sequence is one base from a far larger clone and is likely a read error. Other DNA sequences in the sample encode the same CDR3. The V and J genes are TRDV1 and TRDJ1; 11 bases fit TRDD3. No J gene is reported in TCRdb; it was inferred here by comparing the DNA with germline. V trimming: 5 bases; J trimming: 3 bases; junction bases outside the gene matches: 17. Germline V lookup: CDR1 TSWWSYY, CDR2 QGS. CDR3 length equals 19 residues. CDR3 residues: CALGPRLVGGYAEADKLIF. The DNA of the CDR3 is TGTGCTCTTGGGCCCCGGCTGGTTGGGGGATACGCAGAGGCCGATAAACTCATCTTT.

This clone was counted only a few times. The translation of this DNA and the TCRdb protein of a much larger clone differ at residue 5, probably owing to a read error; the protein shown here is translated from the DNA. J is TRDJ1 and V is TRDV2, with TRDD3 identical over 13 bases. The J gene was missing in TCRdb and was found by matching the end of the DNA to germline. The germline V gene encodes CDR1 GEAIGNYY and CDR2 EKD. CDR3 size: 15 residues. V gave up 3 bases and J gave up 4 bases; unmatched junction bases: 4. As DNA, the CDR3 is TGTGCCTGTGACCGAACTGGGGGATACGGCGATAAACTCATCTTT. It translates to CACDRTGGYGDKLIF.

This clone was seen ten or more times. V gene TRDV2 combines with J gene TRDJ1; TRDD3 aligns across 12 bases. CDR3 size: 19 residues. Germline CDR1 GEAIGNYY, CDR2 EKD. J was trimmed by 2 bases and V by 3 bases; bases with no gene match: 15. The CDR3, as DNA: TGTGCCTGTGACGCCGTACTGGGGGATACCTTCCGGCGGACCGATAAACTCATCTTT. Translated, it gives CACDAVLGDTFRRTDKLIF.

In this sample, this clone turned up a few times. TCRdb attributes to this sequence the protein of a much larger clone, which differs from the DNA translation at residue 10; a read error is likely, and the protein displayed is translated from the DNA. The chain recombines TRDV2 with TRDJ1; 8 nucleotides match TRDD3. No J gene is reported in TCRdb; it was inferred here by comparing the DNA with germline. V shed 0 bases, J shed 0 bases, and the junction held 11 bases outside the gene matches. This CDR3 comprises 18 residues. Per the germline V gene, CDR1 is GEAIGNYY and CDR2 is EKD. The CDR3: CACDTGLLGGTHTDKLIF. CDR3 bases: TGTGCCTGTGACACCGGGCTACTGGGGGGTACCCACACCGATAAACTCATCTTT.

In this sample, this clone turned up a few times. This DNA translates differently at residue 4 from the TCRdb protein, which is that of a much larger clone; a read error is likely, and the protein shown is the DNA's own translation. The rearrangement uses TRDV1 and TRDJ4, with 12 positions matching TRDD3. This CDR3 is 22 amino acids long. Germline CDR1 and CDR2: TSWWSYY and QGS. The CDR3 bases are TGTGCTCTTGAGGAGCTTCCCCCTCTAAAGAGTACTGGGGGATACAGAGCCAGACCCCTGATCTTC. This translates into CALEELPPLKSTGGYRARPLIF.

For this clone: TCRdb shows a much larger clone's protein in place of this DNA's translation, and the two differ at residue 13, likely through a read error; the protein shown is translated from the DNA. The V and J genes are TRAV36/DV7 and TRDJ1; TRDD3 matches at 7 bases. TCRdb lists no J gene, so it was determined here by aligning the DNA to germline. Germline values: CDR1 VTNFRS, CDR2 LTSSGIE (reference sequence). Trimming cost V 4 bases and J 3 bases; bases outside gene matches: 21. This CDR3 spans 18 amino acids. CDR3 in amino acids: CAVMRPGDKGPYADKLIF. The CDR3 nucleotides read TGTGCTGTGATGCGTCCCGGGGATAAGGGGCCGTACGCCGATAAACTCATCTTT.

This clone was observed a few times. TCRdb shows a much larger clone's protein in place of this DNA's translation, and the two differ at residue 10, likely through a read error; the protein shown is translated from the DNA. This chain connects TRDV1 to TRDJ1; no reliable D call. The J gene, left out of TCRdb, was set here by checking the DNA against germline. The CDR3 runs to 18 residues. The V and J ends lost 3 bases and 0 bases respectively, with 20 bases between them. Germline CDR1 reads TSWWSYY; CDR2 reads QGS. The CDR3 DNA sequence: TGTGCTCTTGGGGACTTCTTTGTTACAATGTCCTACACCGATAAACTCATCTTT. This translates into CALGDFFVTMSYTDKLIF.

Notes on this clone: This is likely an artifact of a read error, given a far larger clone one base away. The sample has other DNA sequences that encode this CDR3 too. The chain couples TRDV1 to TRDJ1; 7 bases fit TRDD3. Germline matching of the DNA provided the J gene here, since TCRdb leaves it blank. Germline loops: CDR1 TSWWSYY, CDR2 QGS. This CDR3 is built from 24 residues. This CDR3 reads CALGEGEGTVIPVLGIACTDKLIF. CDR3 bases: TGTGCCCTTGGGGAAGGGGAAGGAACGGTCATTCCAGTACTGGGGATTGCCTGCACCGATAAACTCATCTTT.

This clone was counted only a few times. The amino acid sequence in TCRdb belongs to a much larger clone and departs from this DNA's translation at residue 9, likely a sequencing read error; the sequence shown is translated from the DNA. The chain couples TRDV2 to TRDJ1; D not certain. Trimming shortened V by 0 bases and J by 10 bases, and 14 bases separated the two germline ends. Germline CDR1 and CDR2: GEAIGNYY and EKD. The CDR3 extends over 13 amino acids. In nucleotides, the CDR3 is TGTGCCTGTGACACCGGATTGGGCTATAGACTCATCTTT. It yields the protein CACDTGLGYRLIF.

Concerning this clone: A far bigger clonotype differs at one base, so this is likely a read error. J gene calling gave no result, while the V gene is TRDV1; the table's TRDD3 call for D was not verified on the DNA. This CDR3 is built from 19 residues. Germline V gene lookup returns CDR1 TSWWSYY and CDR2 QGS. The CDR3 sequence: CALGELVKAYLGFTDKLIF. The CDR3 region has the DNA TGTGCTCTTGGGGAACTAGTTAAGGCCTATTTAGGGTTTACCGATAAGCTCATCTTT.

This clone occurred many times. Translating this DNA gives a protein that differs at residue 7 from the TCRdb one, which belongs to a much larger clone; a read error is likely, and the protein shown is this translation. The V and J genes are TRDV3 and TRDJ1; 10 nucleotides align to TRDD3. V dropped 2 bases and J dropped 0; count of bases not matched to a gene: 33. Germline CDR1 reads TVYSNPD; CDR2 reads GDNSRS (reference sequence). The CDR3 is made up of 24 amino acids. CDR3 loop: CAFSVQGWGIYHSATVFYTDKLIF. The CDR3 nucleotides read TGTGCCTTTTCAGTTCAAGGCTGGGGGATATACCACTCCGCTACAGTATTCTACACCGATAAACTCATCTTT. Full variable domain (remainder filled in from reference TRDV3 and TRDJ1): CDKVTQSSPDQTVASGSEVVLLCTYDTVYSNPDLFWYRIRPDYSFQFVFYGDNSRSEGADFTQGRFSVKHILTQKAFHLVISPVRTEDSATYYCAFSVQGWGIYHSATVFYTDKLIFGKGTRVTVEP.